Sequencing of this TCR beta chain was carried out in a study of cytomegalovirus exposure and HLA in healthy donors. Study in general: Earlier results showed approximately 110 million unique TCR beta sequences derived from approximately 170 million T cells. Study findings and constraints: Researchers left out some V segments, among them TRBV6-2 and TRBV6-3, as indistinguishable. In a later analysis, V- and J-gene trimming of beta chains associated with a DCLRE1C missense variant, replicated independently.

A remark on this clone: Its target is not known.

The primer mix had 60 Vbeta and 13 Jbeta primers. Using immunoSEQ multiplex PCR, the repertoire was profiled, and TCRdb retains in-frame clones only, with some absent. The sample yields 86,000 or so clones, roughly 83% seen once. V trimming: 5 bases; J trimming: 5 bases; junction bases outside the gene matches: 10. The CDR3 covers 16 residues. Germline values: CDR1 SEHNR, CDR2 FQNEAQ (reference sequence). The sequence was collected from a woman between 40 and 55 years old in good health and CMV-seropositive. The sequenced sample consisted of PBMCs. The V gene is TRBV7-9, the J gene TRBJ1-1; 11 bases are a match to TRBD1. The CDR3 nucleotides read TGTGCCAGCAGCCTGGGGACAGGGGGTGGTGGAACTGAAGCTTTCTTT. This gives the protein CASSLGTGGGGTEAFF.